This T cell receptor (beta chain) was found in a study of T-cell reconstitution after alpha-beta-depleted transplantation in children. The library targeted TCRbeta and was prepared with unique molecular identifiers. TCRdb recomputed calls from the PCR reads with MiXCR, one row per CDR3 protein. This sample has 450,000 to 600,000 distinct CDR3 sequences, with around 19% found just once. The CDR3 loop spans 14 amino acids. The V gene's germline CDR1 is SEHNR and CDR2 FQNEAQ (reference sequence). V lost 5 bases and J 4 bases, leaving 15 bases between the germline ends. The receptor's source is a human donor who donated a stem cell graft to a child with acute lymphoblastic leukemia. Source: PBMCs from the stem cell graft donor, taken from the stem cell graft. The gene calls are TRBV7-9 and TRBJ2-7; the D gene is possibly TRBD2 (5 bases). CDR3 bases: TGTGCCAGCAGCGGTTCTAGTGGCGGGTACGAGCAGTACTTC. Amino acids: CASSGSSGGYEQYF.